This TCR beta chain was captured in a study of T cell responses to AZD1222 COVID-19 vaccine (dated by TCRdb to about 2021). About the investigation overall: Because spike-specific TCR depth and breadth did not differ between the two schedules, AZD1222 recipients who got a second dose at roughly 4 weeks were pooled with those who got a second dose at roughly 12 weeks. Trial participants were enrolled by age into subgroups of 18-55, 56-69 and 70-plus years, and about 150, 27 and 61 TCR-sequenced participants, respectively, were included in these subgroups. TCR sequencing covered some 240 trial participants: roughly 200 given two doses of AZD1222 and about 26 given two doses of MenACWY control vaccine.

To note about this clone: Its antigen has not been determined. Within one base of it there is no much larger clone, and no base qualities were kept.

The meaning of the sample's time point label: baseline before first vaccination. The vaccinee samples were drawn from two UK trials, COV001 and COV002, one of which was a single-blind randomized controlled phase 2/3 trial testing AZD1222 (ChAdOx1 nCoV-19) in healthy adults. Trial participant PBMC samples were collected at day 0 and day 28 after the second dose for TCRbeta chain sequencing. The CDR3 regions of human TCRbeta chains were analyzed by immunosequencing. The original pipeline was this. TCRs in the repertoires were matched against a reference library of SARS-CoV-2-specific TCRs that had been generated with the MIRA antigen-specificity platform. Breadth meant the fraction of unique TCRs that were SARS-CoV-2-associated, whereas depth meant the fraction of total T cells that were SARS-CoV-2-associated. Each spike-specific TCR was assigned to its reactive spike region and to a CD4 or CD8 class using the MIRA data. Log10-transformed breadth and depth values were compared by one-way ANOVA with Sidak's multiple comparisons tests. TCRdb's version of the immuneACCESS table is confined to in-frame rearrangements and falls short of the full clone set. An unresolved V gene accounts for under half of the shortfall where checked; the remainder is of unknown origin. V and J calls plus clone size are reproduced from that table; the DNA served to infer D and trimming. The sample records 170,000 or so clones, 90% of which are singletons. The top ten clones comprise roughly 2.8% of the sample.

The research as a whole found: Nearly half of unique spike-specific TCRs reportedly recognized epitopes outside regions mutated in the B.1.351 and B.1.1.7 variants. The 56-69-year group was small, and its depth increase did not reach significance, likely because of low power. Because no day 14 peak-response samples were available, the repertoires could be characterized only after the peak T cell response. Participants were mostly white British and included more females than males, and it was suggested by the authors that clonal diversity may have been underestimated. After two AZD1222 doses, spike-specific TCR breadth and depth were significantly higher than at day 0 and than in MenACWY recipients. The vaccine-associated CD4 TCRs covered the entire spike protein, and the dominant responses fell in regions 160-218 and 743-854. Conclusions about previously exposed vaccinees are limited because only a handful of AZD1222 recipients were SARS-CoV-2 seropositive at baseline.

This specimen consisted of peripheral blood, obtained on day 0 of AZD1222 vaccination. The receptor was isolated from an adult in good health.

CDR3 reads: CASSQQGVTDTQYF. DNA sequence: TGTGCCAGTAGCCAACAGGGGGTCACAGATACGCAGTATTTT. This chain joins TRBV19 to TRBJ2-3, and 8 junction bases match TRBD1. Ends trimmed: V by 6 bases, J by 2 bases; bases unmatched to a gene: 4. CDR1 LNHDA and CDR2 SQIVND are derived from the germline V gene (reference sequence). The CDR3 contains 14 residues, cysteine and phenylalanine counted. The CDR3 DNA has 42 bases and is translated from base 1.